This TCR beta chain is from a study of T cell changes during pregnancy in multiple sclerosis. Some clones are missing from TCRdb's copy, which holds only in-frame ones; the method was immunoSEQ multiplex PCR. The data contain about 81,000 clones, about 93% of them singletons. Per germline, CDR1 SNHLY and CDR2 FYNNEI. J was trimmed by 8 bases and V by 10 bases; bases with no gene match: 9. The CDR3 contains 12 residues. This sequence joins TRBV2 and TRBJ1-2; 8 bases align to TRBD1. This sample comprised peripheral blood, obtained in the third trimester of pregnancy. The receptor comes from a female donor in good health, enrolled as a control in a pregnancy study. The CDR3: CATVPDRAGYTF. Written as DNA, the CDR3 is TGTGCCACCGTACCGGACAGGGCAGGCTACACCTTC.